This T cell receptor (beta chain) stems from a study of blood T cell repertoires in COVID-19. Study-wide context: COVID-19 samples, acute and convalescent, were from the United States, Italy and Spain. T cells, B-cell-depleted T cells, or PBMCs supplied cDNA or gDNA.

Authors' analysis steps: Amplifying reference gene primers gave estimates of nucleated cell counts. Method: immunoSEQ multiplex PCR; TCRdb's copy keeps in-frame clones and lacks some. V, J and clone size were drawn from that table, and D and trimming were deduced from the DNA. This table has more than 300,000 clones, around four fifths appearing once. About this clone: The same CDR3 can be traced to other DNA sequences in this sample.

J lost 4 bases, V lost 3 bases, and 0 bases had no gene match. Germline values: CDR1 KGHSH, CDR2 LQKENI. The CDR3 totals 15 residues. Sequencing was carried out using peripheral blood. The receptor's source is a woman between 45 and 60 years old with acute or convalescent COVID-19. The V and J genes are TRBV18 and TRBJ2-1; 13 nucleotides match TRBD2. DNA for the CDR3: TGTGCCAGCTCACCGGGACTAGCGGGGTACAATGAGCAGTTCTTC. This encodes CASSPGLAGYNEQFF.